This T cell receptor (beta chain) derives from a study of blood T cell repertoires in COVID-19. The overall study: From T cells, B-cell-depleted T cells, or PBMCs came the material, which was cDNA or gDNA.

Trimming removed 2 bases at V and 0 bases at J, with 10 bases between. The germline V gene encodes CDR1 SQVTM and CDR2 ANQGSEA. CDR3 length: 14 amino acids. In Seattle, patients joined the study during active infection and were tracked longitudinally. Generated by immunoSEQ multiplex PCR, the TCRdb table keeps only in-frame clones and is missing some. In the table there are under 250,000 clones, around 84% of which are singletons. This sequence originates from a man in his fifties or sixties with COVID-19, enrolled during active disease. The sample was peripheral blood. The V and J genes are TRBV29-1 and TRBJ1-1; D not certain. DNA of the CDR3: TGCAGCGTTGAAACGGGAAGCGTGAACACTGAAGCTTTCTTT. Amino acid sequence: CSVETGSVNTEAFF.